This TCR beta chain is from a study of T cells after yellow fever vaccination. About the study: Preparation of the low-cell-number fractions used SMART-Seq v4 Ultra Low Input. Study observations and caveats: Clones that expanded after primary vaccination mostly reappeared after the booster (around 96% CD4, about 91% CD8). Across the CD4 and CD8 compartments, a small share of clonotypes was present in both.

This clonotype was observed many times. No antigen is known for it. A universal primer site and UMIs were added as TCR cDNA was made by 5'RACE template switching. One entry per CDR3 protein, called by TCRdb with MiXCR from the 5' RACE reads. The data hold 200,000 to 300,000 distinct CDR3 sequences, with more than 6.5% observed a single time. This clonotype originated in a man aged 30 to 39 who received the YFV17D yellow fever vaccine. The input for sequencing was CD4+ T cells sorted from PBMCs, taken on the day of the yellow fever booster vaccination.

CDR3 region: CASSVTPYNEQFF. The CDR3 DNA is TGTGCCAGCTCAGTGACACCTTACAATGAGCAGTTCTTC. The V call is TRBV18, the J call TRBJ2-1, with D unresolved. The CDR3 runs to 13 residues. Germline values: CDR1 KGHSH, CDR2 LQKENI. V was clipped by 5 bases and J by 4 bases, with 9 bases between them.